This section outlines one TCR beta chain sequence together with its context. Only in-frame clones appear in the TCRdb table, and some are missing; sequencing was by immunoSEQ multiplex PCR. The table has 65,000 to 80,000 clones, about 86% seen once. Germline assignment: CDR1 SGHRS and CDR2 YFSETQ. With V trimmed by 4 bases and J by 5 bases, 8 bases remained unmatched. CDR3 length: 16 amino acids. The sample is drawn from a study of blood T cell repertoires in COVID-19. The sequencing sample was made of peripheral blood. The clonotype originates from a man older than 75 in a cohort sampled during active COVID-19. The chain is built from TRBV5-1 and TRBJ2-1; 11 bases line up with TRBD2. The CDR3 protein is CASSQQLAGVDNEQFF. CDR3 nucleotides: TGCGCCAGCAGCCAACAACTAGCGGGGGTAGACAATGAGCAGTTCTTC.